Listed here are 11 T cell receptor beta chains from one sample, sequenced in a study of blood T cell repertoires in COVID-19. Repertoires were generated with immunoSEQ multiplex PCR, while TCRdb's copy carries only in-frame clones and drops some. The table includes 300,000 to 400,000 clones, roughly 87% detected once. Sequencing was carried out using PBMCs or T cells enriched from blood (not recorded which). Receptor source: a woman aged 25 to 39 who had recovered from COVID-19.

The chain couples TRBV7-9 to TRBJ1-2; maybe TRBD1 (5 bases). CDR3 length: 13 amino acids. The germline gives CDR1 SEHNR, CDR2 FQNEAQ (reference sequence). V lost 1 base and J 4 bases, leaving 7 bases between the germline ends. CDR3 bases: TGTGCCAGCAGCTTAGGGGGCGGCTATGGCTACACCTTC. As protein: CASSLGGGYGYTF.

This sequence joins TRBV7-2 and TRBJ2-1; 9 bases map to TRBD1. Trimming removed 5 bases from V and 7 bases from J; junction bases left unmatched: 15. In germline, CDR1 is SGHTA, CDR2 FQGNSA. The CDR3 has 17 amino acids. CDR3 in amino acids: CASSPFPGTGQGNEQFF. DNA for the CDR3: TGTGCCAGCAGCCCCTTTCCGGGGACAGGGCAGGGAAATGAGCAGTTCTTC.

The V call is TRBV6-2 or TRBV6-3, the J call TRBJ1-5, with 10 bases identical to TRBD1. The CDR3 contains 16 residues. In germline, CDR1 is MNHEY, CDR2 SVGEGT. After removal of 5 bases from V and 2 bases from J, the junction contained 6 bases not matched to a gene. The CDR3 DNA sequence: TGTGCCAGCAGTGCCCGGGACAGGGGCGGCAATCAGCCCCAGCATTTT. Translating it yields CASSARDRGGNQPQHF.

The gene calls are TRBV24-1 and TRBJ2-3, with TRBD2 matching 9 bases. The CDR3 runs 12 residues. V lost 9 bases, J lost 6 bases, and 3 bases stayed unmatched. Germline CDR1 KGHDR, CDR2 SFDVKD. The CDR3 region has the DNA TGTGCCACCGCGGGGGGGTCGGATACGCAGTATTTT. Its translation: CATAGGSDTQYF.

This clone was detected only a few times. The gene calls are TRBV7-9 and TRBJ2-2, with D possibly being TRBD1 (6 bases). CDR3 length: 14 residues. Germline V gives CDR1 SEHNR, CDR2 FQNEAQ (reference sequence). The V end was cut by 1 base, the J end by 6 bases, with 9 bases between. The CDR3 region has the DNA TGTGCCAGCAGCTTAGGCAGGGGCTCCGGGGAGCTGTTTTTT. This codes for CASSLGRGSGELFF.

CDR3 DNA sequence: TGTGCCAGCAGTTTAAGGCTAGCGGGGAGTCCCCCGGTCACCGGGGAGCTGTTTTTT. Translated, it gives CASSLRLAGSPPVTGELFF. The gene calls are TRBV27 and TRBJ2-2; TRBD2 aligns across 9 bases. The CDR3 extends over 19 amino acids. Germline assignment: CDR1 MNHEY and CDR2 SMNVEV (reference sequence). With V trimmed by 2 bases and J by 4 bases, 14 bases remained unmatched.

For the CDR3, the DNA is TGTGCCTGGAGTACAGCTGCAACTAATGAAAAACTGTTTTTT. This translates into CAWSTAATNEKLFF. The V gene is TRBV30, the J gene TRBJ1-4; D remains ambiguous. CDR3 length equals 14 residues. Trimming stripped 2 bases from V and 0 bases from J, with 7 bases between. CDR1 is GTSNPN and CDR2 is SVGIG in the germline V gene (reference sequence). Drawing the rest from reference TRBV30 and TRBJ1-4, the complete variable domain is SQTIHQWPATLVQPVGSPLSLECTVEGTSNPNLYWYRQAAGRGLQLLFYSVGIGQISSEVPQNLSASRPQDRQFILSSKKLLLSDSGFYLCAWSTAATNEKLFFGSGTQLSVL.

The chain links TRBV7-8 to TRBJ1-2, with 8 nucleotides matching TRBD1. The J segment lost 1 base and the V segment lost 1 base, leaving 2 bases of the junction unmatched. Germline lookup yields CDR1 SGHVS and CDR2 FQNEAQ. The CDR3 is 15 amino acids. CDR3 sequence (DNA): TGTGCCAGCAGCTTAGACAGGGGGTTTAACTATGGCTACACCTTC. It encodes CASSLDRGFNYGYTF.

The chain couples TRBV7-6 to TRBJ2-1; 11 positions agree with TRBD1. This CDR3 is built from 17 residues. The J segment lost 4 bases and the V segment lost 3 bases, leaving 8 bases of the junction unmatched. Germline V gives CDR1 SGHVS, CDR2 FNYEAQ. The CDR3 here is CASSLRMGTGGYNEQFF. In DNA, the CDR3 is TGTGCCAGCAGCTTGAGGATGGGGACAGGGGGGTACAATGAGCAGTTCTTC.

The rearrangement links TRBV3-1 (or the pseudogene TRBV3-2) to TRBJ2-7; 12 bases line up with TRBD2. Germline trimming cut 2 bases from V and 2 bases from J; bases unmatched to any gene: 7. CDR1 LGHDT and CDR2 YNNKEL come from the germline V gene (reference sequence). There are 17 residues in the CDR3. CDR3 amino acids: CASSQTILAGGPYEQYF. CDR3 nucleotides: TGTGCCAGCAGCCAAACCATTCTAGCGGGGGGGCCCTACGAGCAGTACTTC.

The V gene is TRBV5-4, the J gene TRBJ2-7; D not resolved. In germline, CDR1 is SGHNT, CDR2 YYREEE (reference sequence). Trimming left V 3 bases short and J 0 bases short, with 16 bases between. The CDR3 consists of 16 residues. CDR3 coding DNA: TGTGCCAGCAGCTCCCCACAGAGCCAGAGCTCCTACGAGCAGTACTTC. This gives the protein CASSSPQSQSSYEQYF.